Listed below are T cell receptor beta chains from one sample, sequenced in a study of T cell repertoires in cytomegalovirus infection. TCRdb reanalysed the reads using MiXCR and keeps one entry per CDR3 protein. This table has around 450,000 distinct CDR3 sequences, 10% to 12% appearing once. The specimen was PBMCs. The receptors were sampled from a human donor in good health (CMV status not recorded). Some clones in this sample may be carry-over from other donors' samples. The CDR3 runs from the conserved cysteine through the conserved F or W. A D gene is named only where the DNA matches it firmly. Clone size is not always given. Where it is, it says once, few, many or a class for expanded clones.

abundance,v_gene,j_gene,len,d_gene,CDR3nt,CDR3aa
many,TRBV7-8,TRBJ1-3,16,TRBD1,TGTGCCAGCAGTTCCCCATACCGGGACAGGGAAAACACCATATATTTT,CASSSPYRDRENTIYF
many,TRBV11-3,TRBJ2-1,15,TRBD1,TGTGCCAGCAGCTTAGGCCGGACAGGGAGGTCTGAGCAGTTCTTC,CASSLGRTGRSEQFF
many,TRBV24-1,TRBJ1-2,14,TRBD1,TGTGCCACCAGTGATTCCCGACAGGGTTATGGCTACACCTTC,CATSDSRQGYGYTF
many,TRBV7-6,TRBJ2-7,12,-,TGTGCCAGCTCCAGGGTACCCTACGAGCAGTACTTC,CASSRVPYEQYF
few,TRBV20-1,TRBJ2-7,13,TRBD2,TGCAGTGCTTGGACTAGCCGAACCTACGAGCAGTACTTC,CSAWTSRTYEQYF
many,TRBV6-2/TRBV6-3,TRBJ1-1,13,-,TGTGCCAGCAGTTACAGGCCACGCACTGAAGCTTTCTTT,CASSYRPRTEAFF
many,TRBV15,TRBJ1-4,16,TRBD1,TGTGCCACCAGCAGAGGGCTCGGGACAGGGCAAGAAAAACTGTTTTTT,CATSRGLGTGQEKLFF
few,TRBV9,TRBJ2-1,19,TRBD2,TGTGCCAGCAGCCCCTCCAGTGGGTGGGCACCCGGGACTAGCGAAGAGCAGTTCTTC,CASSPSSGWAPGTSEEQFF
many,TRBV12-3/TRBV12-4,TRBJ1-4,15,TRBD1,TGTGCCAGCAGTGAGACAGGGGGAACTAATGAAAAACTGTTTTTT,CASSETGGTNEKLFF
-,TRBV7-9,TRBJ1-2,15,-,TGTGCCAGCAGCTTACTGTCAGGAACCTCCTATGGCTACACCTTC,CASSLLSGTSYGYTF
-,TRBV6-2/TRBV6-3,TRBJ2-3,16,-,TGTGCCAGCGGCCGGATGGATCTCTCCGCAACAGATACGCAGTATTTT,CASGRMDLSATDTQYF
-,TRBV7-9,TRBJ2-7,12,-,TGTGCCAGCAGCTTAAATACTAACGAGCAGTACTTC,CASSLNTNEQYF
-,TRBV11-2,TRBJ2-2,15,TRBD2,TGTGCCAGCAGCTTAAGCGGGAGGGTCTCCGGGGAGCTGTTTTTT,CASSLSGRVSGELFF
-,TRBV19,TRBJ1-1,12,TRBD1,TGTGCCAGTAGTATCCGACAGGGTGAAGCTTTCTTT,CASSIRQGEAFF
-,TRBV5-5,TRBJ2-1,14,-,TGTGCCAGCAGCTTGAAATTTATGGAAAGTGAGCAGTTCTTC,CASSLKFMESEQFF
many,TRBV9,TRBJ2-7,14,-,TGTGCCAGCAGCGTCTCGGACGGTACCTACGAGCAGTACTTC,CASSVSDGTYEQYF
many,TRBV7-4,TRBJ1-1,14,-,TGTGCCAGCAGCCCCCCGCGTTGGACTACTGAAGCTTTCTTT,CASSPPRWTTEAFF
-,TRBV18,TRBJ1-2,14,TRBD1,TGTGCCAGCTCGGTTGGGACAGGGGGAGGAGGCTACACCTTC,CASSVGTGGGGYTF
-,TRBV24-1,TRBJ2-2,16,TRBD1,TGTGCCACCAGTGGGGACAGCGAACAGAACACCGGGGAGCTGTTTTTT,CATSGDSEQNTGELFF
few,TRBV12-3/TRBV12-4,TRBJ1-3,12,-,TGTGCCAGCAGTTTTTCATTAAACACCATATATTTT,CASSFSLNTIYF
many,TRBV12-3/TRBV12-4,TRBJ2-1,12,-,TGTGCCAGCAGCTTTCGTACCTACGAGCAGTTCTTC,CASSFRTYEQFF
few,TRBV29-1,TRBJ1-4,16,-,TGCAGCGTTGAAGATAGTTGGGGGGTGGAAGGAGAAAAACTGTTTTTT,CSVEDSWGVEGEKLFF
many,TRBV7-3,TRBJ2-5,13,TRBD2,TGTGCCAGCAGCTTGGATAGCGGGAAGACCCAGTACTTC,CASSLDSGKTQYF
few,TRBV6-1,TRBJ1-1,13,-,TGTGCCAGCAGTGAAATGGGGGCTGATGAAGCTTTCTTT,CASSEMGADEAFF
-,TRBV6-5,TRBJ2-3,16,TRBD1,TGTGCCAGCAGTTTCCTCTGGACAGGGCAGGCAGATACGCAGTATTTT,CASSFLWTGQADTQYF
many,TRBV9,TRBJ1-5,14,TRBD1,TGTGCCAGCAGTGTAGGGACAGCAAATCAGCCCCAGCATTTT,CASSVGTANQPQHF
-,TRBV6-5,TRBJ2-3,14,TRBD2,TGTGCCACCTCGGTCAGCGGGGGGAGGTATACGCAGTATTTT,CATSVSGGRYTQYF
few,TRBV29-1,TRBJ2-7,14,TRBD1,TGCAGCGTTATAGGACAGGGCAAACTCTACGAGCAGTACTTC,CSVIGQGKLYEQYF
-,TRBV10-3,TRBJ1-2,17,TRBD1,TGTGCCTCAACTGCCGGGACAGGGGGCAGCGGAAACTATGGCTACACCTTC,CASTAGTGGSGNYGYTF
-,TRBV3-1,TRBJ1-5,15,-,TGTGCCAGCAGTTTGTCATCAGGGCAAGGTCAGCCCCAGCATTTT,CASSLSSGQGQPQHF
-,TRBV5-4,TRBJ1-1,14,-,TGTGCCAGCAGCTTGCTGCAGCGGAACACTGAAGCTTTCTTT,CASSLLQRNTEAFF
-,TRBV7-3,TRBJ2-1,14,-,TGTGCCAGCAGCTCAGCCGGGACCCCGGGGGAGCAGTTCTTC,CASSSAGTPGEQFF
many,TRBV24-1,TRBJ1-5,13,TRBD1,TGTGCCACCAGTGAGGACAGGGGCGGGCCCCAGCATTTT,CATSEDRGGPQHF
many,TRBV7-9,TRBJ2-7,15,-,TGTGCCAGCAGTGATGGGGCAAATCTCTCCTACGAGCAGTACTTC,CASSDGANLSYEQYF
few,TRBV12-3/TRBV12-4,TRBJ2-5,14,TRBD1,TGTGCCAGCAGTCAAGCAGGGGGCGCGGAGACCCAGTACTTC,CASSQAGGAETQYF
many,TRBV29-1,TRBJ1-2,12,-,TGCAGCGTTGAAGCACAGGGACCAGGCTACACCTTC,CSVEAQGPGYTF
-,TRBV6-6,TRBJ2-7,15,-,TGTGCCAGCAGTTACGAACAGGGGACTTACTACGAGCAGTACTTC,CASSYEQGTYYEQYF
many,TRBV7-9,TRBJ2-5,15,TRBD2,TGTGCCAGCAGCACGCCGGGACTACTCCAAGAGACCCAGTACTTC,CASSTPGLLQETQYF
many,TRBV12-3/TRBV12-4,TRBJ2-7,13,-,TGTGCCAGCAGTTTAGCATCAACCTACGAGCAGTACTTC,CASSLASTYEQYF
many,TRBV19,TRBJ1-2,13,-,TGTGCCAGTAGTCCACCTGGGGTTAATGGCTACACCTTC,CASSPPGVNGYTF
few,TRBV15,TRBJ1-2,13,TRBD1,TGTGCCACCAGCAGAGATTCGACAGGGGGCTACACCTTC,CATSRDSTGGYTF
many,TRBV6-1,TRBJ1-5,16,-,TGTGCCAGCAGTGCCCCCGGGACAAGAAGTAATCAGCCCCAGCATTTT,CASSAPGTRSNQPQHF
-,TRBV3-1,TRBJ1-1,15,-,TGTGCCAGCAGCCAATTGCCGGGAGAAGGGACTGAAGCTTTCTTT,CASSQLPGEGTEAFF
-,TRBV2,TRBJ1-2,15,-,TGTGCCAGCAGTGAAACAGGCCGTACTTCTTATGGCTACACCTTC,CASSETGRTSYGYTF
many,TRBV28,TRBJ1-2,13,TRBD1,TGTGCCAGCAGTTGGAGGGACAGGGATGGCTACACCTTC,CASSWRDRDGYTF
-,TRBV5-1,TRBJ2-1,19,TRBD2,TGCGCCAGCAGCCCGACGGGACTAGCGGGGGGTTCCTCCTACAATGAGCAGTTCTTC,CASSPTGLAGGSSYNEQFF
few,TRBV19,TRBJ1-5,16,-,TGTGCCAGTACCGGACCCTCGACAGGAAGGAATCAGCCCCAGCATTTT,CASTGPSTGRNQPQHF